Listed here is a single T cell receptor beta chain. Its antigen is unknown. The data stem from a study of cytomegalovirus exposure and HLA in healthy donors. The study, taken as a whole, reports: A later look showed TCR association rates differing by HLA locus, highest for DRB1 and lowest for HLA-C.

The germline gives CDR1 SGHVS, CDR2 FQNEAQ. The V gene end was trimmed by 1 base and the J gene end by 0 bases; junction bases not matched to a gene: 4. The length of the CDR3 is 17 residues. PCR used 60 Vbeta primers and 13 Jbeta primers. Clones were sequenced by immunoSEQ multiplex PCR, and TCRdb holds only the in-frame ones, with some missing. This sample carries about 220,000 clones, over 60% of them seen once, and the ten largest clones take under 0.8%. The gene calls are TRBV7-8 and TRBJ2-1, with 9 bases aligning to TRBD2. This sequence was found in a young man in good health and CMV-seronegative. The sequencing input was PBMCs. Here the CDR3 reads CASSLGASGASYNEQFF. CDR3 DNA sequence: TGTGCCAGCAGCTTAGGGGCTAGCGGGGCCTCCTACAATGAGCAGTTCTTC.